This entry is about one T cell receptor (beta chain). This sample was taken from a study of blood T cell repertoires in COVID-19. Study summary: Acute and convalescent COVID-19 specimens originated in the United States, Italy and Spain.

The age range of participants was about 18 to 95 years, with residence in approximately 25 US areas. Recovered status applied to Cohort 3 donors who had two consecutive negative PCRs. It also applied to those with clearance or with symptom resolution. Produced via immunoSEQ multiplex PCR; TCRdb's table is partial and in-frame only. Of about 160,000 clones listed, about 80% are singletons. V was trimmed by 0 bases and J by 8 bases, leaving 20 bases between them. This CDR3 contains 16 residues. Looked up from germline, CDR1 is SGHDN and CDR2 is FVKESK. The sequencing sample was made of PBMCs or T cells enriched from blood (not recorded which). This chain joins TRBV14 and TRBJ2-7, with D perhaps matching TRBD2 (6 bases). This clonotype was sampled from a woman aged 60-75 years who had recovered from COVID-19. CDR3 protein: CASSQDWSSGPGKQYF. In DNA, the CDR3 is TGTGCCAGCAGCCAAGATTGGAGTAGCGGTCCTGGGAAGCAGTACTTC. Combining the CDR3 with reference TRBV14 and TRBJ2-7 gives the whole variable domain EAGVTQFPSHSVIEKGQTVTLRCDPISGHDNLYWYRRVMGKEIKFLLHFVKESKQDESGMPNNRFLAERTGGTYSTLKVQPAELEDSGVYFCASSQDWSSGPGKQYFGPGTRLTVT.